The rows below give T cell receptor beta chains drawn from one sample of a study of T-cell memory formation after mild COVID-19. TCRdb called the 5' RACE reads again in MiXCR, with one record for every CDR3 protein. The sample lists about 250,000 distinct CDR3 sequences; about 16% were seen once. Input material: PBMCs or a T cell subset sorted from them (not recorded which). Source of these receptors: an adult woman who had mild COVID-19 (a few samples of this study predate the infection). Cell type and time point are not known. CDR3s include the opening cysteine and the closing phenylalanine or tryptophan. The D gene is left open where the match is weak. Not all rows give a size; the values are once, few, many and, for expanded clones, a class.

>TRBJ2-7|TRBD2|NA|TRBV10-3
TGTGCCATCAGCGGCCCGGCGGGGGGAGGCCGATACGAGCAGTACTTC
CAISGPAGGGRYEQYF
>TRBJ2-7|NA|many|TRBV11-3
TGTGCCAGCAGCTTTACTAGCTCCTACGAGCAGTACTTC
CASSFTSSYEQYF
>TRBJ2-7|NA|few|TRBV6-2/TRBV6-3
TGTGCCAGCAGTTACGCAGGGGCTAGGGACGAGCAGTACTTC
CASSYAGARDEQYF
>TRBJ2-7|NA|NA|TRBV7-8
TGTGCCAGCAGCAACTCACCCGAGCAGTACTTC
CASSNSPEQYF
>TRBJ2-7|NA|NA|TRBV27
TGTGCCAGCACCTTATTCCCCACCAATGGAGGAGGCGAGCAGTACTTC
CASTLFPTNGGGEQYF
>TRBJ1-5|NA|NA|TRBV10-3
TGTGCCATCGCCGCGTACAGGAATCAGCCCCAGCATTTT
CAIAAYRNQPQHF
>TRBJ1-1|NA|few|TRBV6-1
TGTGCCAGCAGCGGACAGTTGGCCACTGAAGCTTTCTTT
CASSGQLATEAFF
>TRBJ1-1|NA|NA|TRBV2
TGTGCCAGCAGCCTTGACAGCAACACTGAAGCTTTCTTT
CASSLDSNTEAFF
>TRBJ2-7|TRBD2|NA|TRBV7-2
TGTGCCAGCAGCCATGGGGCTAGCGGCACCTACGAGCAGTACTTC
CASSHGASGTYEQYF
>TRBJ1-6|NA|few|TRBV7-2
TGTGCCAGCAGCACGGCAGGGATTAGCTCCTATAATTCACCCCTCCACTTT
CASSTAGISSYNSPLHF
>TRBJ2-7|NA|NA|TRBV7-2
TGTGCCAGCAGCTTAGCGGGCATAGGCACATACGAGCAGTACTTC
CASSLAGIGTYEQYF
>TRBJ2-5|NA|NA|TRBV7-2
TGTGCCAGCAGCTTATCCTTAGAGACCCAGTACTTC
CASSLSLETQYF
>TRBJ2-3|NA|few|TRBV7-9
TGTGCCAGCAGCCCACAGGAAGATACGCAGTATTTT
CASSPQEDTQYF
>TRBJ2-7|NA|many|TRBV5-6
TGTGCCAGCAGCTTCGGGACGGACTACGAGCAGTACTTC
CASSFGTDYEQYF
>TRBJ2-3|NA|NA|TRBV7-8
TGTGCCAGCAGCTCCTACGACTCCTTTGGCACAGATACGCAGTATTTT
CASSSYDSFGTDTQYF
>TRBJ2-1|NA|few|TRBV12-3/TRBV12-4
TGTGCCAGCAGAAACAGGGAGGTTGGGTACAATGAGCAGTTCTTC
CASRNREVGYNEQFF
>TRBJ1-2|NA|many|TRBV5-1
TGCGCCAGCAGCTCAGAGACATCGAATAGCTATGGCTACACCTTC
CASSSETSNSYGYTF
>TRBJ2-4|TRBD1|many|TRBV6-5
TGTGCCAGCAGTTACGGGACAGGGTCGAACATTCAGTACTTC
CASSYGTGSNIQYF
>TRBJ2-2|NA|many|TRBV5-5
TGTGCCAGCAGCTCAGGCCCCGAACCCACCGGGGAGCTGTTTTTT
CASSSGPEPTGELFF
>TRBJ2-3|NA|few|TRBV5-1
TGCGCCAGCAGCTTGGCCAACGGGGCTAGCACAGATACGCAGTATTTT
CASSLANGASTDTQYF
>TRBJ1-2|NA|few|TRBV5-6
TGTGCCAGCAGCCGTTGGGTTGCAACAAGCTATGGCTACACCTTC
CASSRWVATSYGYTF
>TRBJ1-1|NA|few|TRBV6-2/TRBV6-3
TGTGCCAGCACCAGGGGCGTTCGGAACACTGAAGCTTTCTTT
CASTRGVRNTEAFF
>TRBJ2-3|TRBD2|few|TRBV18
TGTGCCAGCTCACCACTTTCTAGCGGGGCTAGCACAGATACGCAGTATTTT
CASSPLSSGASTDTQYF
>TRBJ2-7|NA|few|TRBV3-1
TGTGCCAGCAGCGAGAACCCGACTCCGTACGAGCAGTACTTC
CASSENPTPYEQYF
>TRBJ2-7|TRBD2|NA|TRBV10-3
TGTGCCATCAGTGGGACTAGCTACGGGCACGAGCAGTACTTC
CAISGTSYGHEQYF
>TRBJ2-1|TRBD1|few|TRBV4-1
TGCGCCAGCAGCCAAGATTCGAGTAGGGGGCGGAGGGAGCAGTTCTTC
CASSQDSSRGRREQFF
>TRBJ1-1|NA|few|TRBV25-1
TGTGCCAGCAGTGAATCTCTAACGGAACTGAGTATGAACACTGAAGCTTTCTTT
CASSESLTELSMNTEAFF
>TRBJ2-1|NA|NA|TRBV29-1
TGCAGCGAGGCCGCTTCTGGGACCTACAATGAGCAGTTCTTC
CSEAASGTYNEQFF
>TRBJ1-5|NA|few|TRBV7-2
TGTGCCAGCAGCTTAGCGTTGGTGGGAGCCCCTAACAATCAGCCCCAGCATTTT
CASSLALVGAPNNQPQHF
>TRBJ2-5|NA|NA|TRBV5-1
TGCGCCAGCAGCCCGTCCTCCCAAGAGACCCAGTACTTC
CASSPSSQETQYF
>TRBJ1-2|NA|NA|TRBV7-9
TGTGCCAGCACCATACATGGGGGCAATGGCTACACCTTC
CASTIHGGNGYTF
>TRBJ2-7|TRBD1|NA|TRBV7-7
TGTGCCAGCAGTGTGACAGGGAAACACGAGCAGTACTTC
CASSVTGKHEQYF
>TRBJ2-7|NA|NA|TRBV5-1
TGCGCCAGCAGCTTGGTGAGAGAGATTGACGAGCAGTACTTC
CASSLVREIDEQYF
>TRBJ1-2|NA|few|TRBV30
TGTGCCTGGAGCATTCGTTATGGCTACACCTTC
CAWSIRYGYTF
>TRBJ2-7|TRBD2|NA|TRBV12-3/TRBV12-4
TGTGCCAGCAGAATAGCGGGAGCCCGCGAGCAGTACTTC
CASRIAGAREQYF
>TRBJ1-1|NA|few|TRBV29-1
TGCAGCGTCGTCAGGGGGAACACTGAAGCTTTCTTT
CSVVRGNTEAFF
>TRBJ2-5|NA|few|TRBV12-3/TRBV12-4
TGTGCCAGCAGTCGAGTGGGGGGCCCGCGACAAGAGACCCAGTACTTC
CASSRVGGPRQETQYF
>TRBJ2-5|TRBD2|NA|TRBV20-1
TGCAGTGCTAGCCTTAGCGGGAGGGGACAAGAGACCCAGTACTTC
CSASLSGRGQETQYF
>TRBJ2-1|NA|NA|TRBV6-1
TGTGCCAGCAGTGAACCGTTCCTGACGATGAGGAATGAGCAGTTCTTC
CASSEPFLTMRNEQFF
>TRBJ1-3|NA|once|TRBV5-1
TGCGCCAGCAGGACGGAGAACTCTGGAAACACCATATATTTT
CASRTENSGNTIYF
>TRBJ1-1|NA|NA|TRBV12-3/TRBV12-4
TGTGCCAGCAGTCGACCGCTCCTGACGAGCACTGAAGCTTTCTTT
CASSRPLLTSTEAFF
>TRBJ2-2|TRBD2|many|TRBV10-2
TGCGCCAGCAGTGTGGTGGGAGGGAGCACCGGGGAGCTGTTTTTT
CASSVVGGSTGELFF
>TRBJ1-1|NA|few|TRBV18
TGTGCCAGCTCACCACAATCGAACACTGAAGCTTTCTTT
CASSPQSNTEAFF
>TRBJ1-2|TRBD1|few|TRBV3-1
TGTGCCAGCAGCGGACAGGGGGCCAGGAACTATGGCTACACCTTC
CASSGQGARNYGYTF
>TRBJ2-1|TRBD2|few|TRBV10-3
TGTGCCATCAGTACTAGCGGCAACAATGAGCAGTTCTTC
CAISTSGNNEQFF
>TRBJ2-3|NA|once|TRBV6-5
TGTGCCAGCAGCTCAGAACCAGATACGCAGTATTTT
CASSSEPDTQYF
>TRBJ2-7|NA|many|TRBV4-1
TGCGCCAGCAGCCTGAGGGACCGTTCCTACGAGCAGTACTTC
CASSLRDRSYEQYF
>TRBJ2-1|NA|few|TRBV20-1
TGCAGTGCTAGAGATCCAAGGGGGGGGTACAATGAGCAGTTCTTC
CSARDPRGGYNEQFF
>TRBJ2-1|TRBD2|few|TRBV7-9
TGTGCCAGCAGCTTACCCGGACTAGCGGGAGGATATGAGCAGTTCTTC
CASSLPGLAGGYEQFF
>TRBJ2-1|NA|NA|TRBV12-3/TRBV12-4
TGTGACAGCAGTTTGGGAAATGAGCAGTTCTTC
CDSSLGNEQFF
>TRBJ2-1|NA|NA|TRBV7-2
TGTGCCAGCAGCTCGTCCCCTTATTTGGGGGCAGAGCAGTTCTTC
CASSSSPYLGAEQFF
>TRBJ1-1|TRBD1|medium-sized|TRBV5-1
TGCGCCAGCAGCTCGGGGGACAGGAGCCCGAACACTGAAGCTTTCTTT
CASSSGDRSPNTEAFF
>TRBJ2-5|NA|NA|TRBV2
TGTGCCAGCAGGGAATTTGGGGTGGAAGAGACCCAGTACTTC
CASREFGVEETQYF